These 5 T cell receptor beta chains share one sample of origin, sequenced in a study of cytomegalovirus exposure and HLA in healthy donors. With 60 Vbeta and 13 Jbeta primers, the PCR was carried out. Only in-frame clones appear in the TCRdb table, and some are missing; sequencing was by immunoSEQ multiplex PCR. Among roughly 190,000 clones, roughly 76% were seen once, and the ten largest hold over 2%. The specimen sequenced was PBMCs. The source of these receptors is a woman aged 25 to 39 in good health and CMV-seropositive.

V gene TRBV6-6 combines with J gene TRBJ2-5, with 8 positions matching TRBD1. The V segment lost 10 bases and the J segment 4 bases; nucleotides outside the gene matches: 8. This CDR3 is built from 13 residues. Germline CDR1 MNHNY, CDR2 SVGAGI (reference sequence). The CDR3 DNA sequence: TGTGCCACACGCCGGGACAGGACAGAGACCCAGTACTTC. Translation gives CATRRDRTETQYF.

The chain employs TRBV18 and TRBJ1-2; 8 bases agree with TRBD1. Trimming removed 4 bases from V and 2 bases from J; junction bases left unmatched: 9. CDR1 and CDR2 (germline): KGHSH, LQKENI. This CDR3 spans 16 amino acids. For the CDR3, the DNA is TGTGCCAGCTCACGCCCGGGACAGGCCTCGAACTATGGCTACACCTTC. Protein: CASSRPGQASNYGYTF.

This clone was counted only a few times. The chain is built from TRBV19 and TRBJ2-3, with TRBD2 matching over 12 bases. The CDR3 covers 14 residues. From germline, CDR1 is LNHDA and CDR2 SQIVND (reference sequence). With 6 bases clipped from V and 3 bases from J, the junction kept 1 base outside the gene matches. Here the CDR3 reads CASSGLAGTDTQYF. CDR3 sequence (DNA): TGTGCCAGTAGCGGACTAGCGGGAACAGATACGCAGTATTTT.

The chain is built from TRBV6-5 and TRBJ2-4, with a possible D match to TRBD1 (6 bases). The CDR3 runs 15 residues. Between the trimmed V and J ends, which lost 4 bases and 0 bases, there was a span of 10 bases. CDR1 is MNHEY, CDR2 SVGAGI, per germline. CDR3 loop: CASSLVGGAKNIQYF. For the CDR3, the DNA is TGTGCCAGCAGTTTGGTAGGGGGAGCCAAAAACATTCAGTACTTC.

The rearrangement uses TRBV6-5 and TRBJ2-7, with TRBD1 matching 7 bases. The junction had 13 bases not matched to a gene; V was cut back by 6 bases and J by 5 bases. This CDR3 spans 15 amino acids. Germline assignment: CDR1 MNHEY and CDR2 SVGAGI. The DNA for the CDR3 is TGTGCCAGCAGCCCGGGCATGGACAGGACCAACGAGCAGTACTTC. It is translated as CASSPGMDRTNEQYF.